This TCR beta chain is from a study of cytomegalovirus exposure and HLA in healthy donors. Study-wide points: In a later analysis, HLA-associated TCR beta chains were more clonally expanded than equally common others.

This PCR relied on a set of 60 Vbeta primers and 13 Jbeta primers. Profiled with immunoSEQ multiplex PCR; TCRdb holds only in-frame clones, not every one. The sample carries roughly 100,000 clones, less than 85% recorded once. This clone has more than one count but fewer than ten. Its antigen is not identified. These donors, healthy bone marrow donors, were studied. V dropped 1 base and J dropped 4; count of bases not matched to a gene: 17. This CDR3 is 21 amino acids long. From germline, CDR1 is LNHNV and CDR2 YYDKDF (reference sequence). This clonotype originated in a woman under 30 in good health and CMV-seropositive. The chain couples TRBV15 to TRBJ2-3, with TRBD2 matching 13 bases. The sample consisted of PBMCs. The CDR3 sequence is CATSRVGDGLAGDRFSDTQYF. DNA of the CDR3: TGTGCCACCAGCAGAGTCGGGGACGGACTAGCGGGAGATAGGTTCTCAGATACGCAGTATTTT.